This TCR beta chain was identified during a study of cytomegalovirus exposure and HLA in healthy donors. The PCR contained 60 Vbeta and 13 Jbeta primers. The assay was immunoSEQ multiplex PCR, and TCRdb's table has in-frame clones only and misses some. The sample records about 180,000 clones, roughly 87% being singletons. Trimming left V 1 base short and J 5 bases short, with 17 bases between. The CDR3 is made up of 15 amino acids. CDR1 GTSNPN and CDR2 SVGIG come from the germline V gene (reference sequence). The sequenced sample consisted of PBMCs. The TCR comes from a man aged 40-49 years in good health and CMV-seronegative. The V and J genes are TRBV30 and TRBJ1-1; no definite D call. CDR3 sequence (DNA): TGTGCCTGGAGTGGGCTGGTGGTATCGGGAACTGAAGCTTTCTTT. Translating it yields CAWSGLVVSGTEAFF.